This T cell receptor beta chain derives from a study of blood T cell repertoires in COVID-19. On the study more broadly: Specimens from acute and convalescent COVID-19 originated in the United States, Italy and Spain.

With 0 bases clipped from V and 0 bases from J, the junction kept 12 bases outside the gene matches. Germline assignment: CDR1 MNHEY and CDR2 SMNVEV (reference sequence). This CDR3 is 20 amino acids long. In the source study's methods: Reference gene primer amplification gave estimated nucleated cell counts. Libraries were prepared by immunoSEQ multiplex PCR; TCRdb keeps only in-frame clonotypes and omits some of them. That table furnishes V, J and clone size, whereas the DNA furnished D and trimming. The data contain 300,000 to 400,000 clones, 80% to 90% of them singletons. In Seattle, patients joined the study during active infection and were tracked longitudinally.

This chain connects TRBV27 to TRBJ1-3; 9 nucleotides agree with TRBD1. The sample comprised peripheral blood. The TCR sequence derives from a woman in her twenties or thirties with COVID-19, enrolled during active disease. CDR3 DNA sequence: TGTGCCAGCAGTTTATCGGGACAGGGAATCCCCCCAGGCTCTGGAAACACCATATATTTT. It is translated as CASSLSGQGIPPGSGNTIYF.